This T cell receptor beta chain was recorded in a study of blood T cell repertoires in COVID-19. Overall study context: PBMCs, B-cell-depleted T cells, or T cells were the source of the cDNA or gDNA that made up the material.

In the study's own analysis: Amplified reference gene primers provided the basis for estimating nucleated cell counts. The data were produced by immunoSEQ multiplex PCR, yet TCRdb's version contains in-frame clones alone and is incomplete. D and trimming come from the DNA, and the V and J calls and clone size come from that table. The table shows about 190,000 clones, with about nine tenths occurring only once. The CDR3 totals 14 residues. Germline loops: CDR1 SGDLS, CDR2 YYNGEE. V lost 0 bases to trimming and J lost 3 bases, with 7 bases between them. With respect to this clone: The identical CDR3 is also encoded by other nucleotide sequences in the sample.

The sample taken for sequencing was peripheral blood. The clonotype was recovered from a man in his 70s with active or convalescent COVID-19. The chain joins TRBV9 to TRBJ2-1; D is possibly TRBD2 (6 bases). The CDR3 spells CASSVGGVYNEQFF. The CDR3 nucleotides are TGTGCCAGCAGCGTAGGCGGGGTCTACAATGAGCAGTTCTTC.